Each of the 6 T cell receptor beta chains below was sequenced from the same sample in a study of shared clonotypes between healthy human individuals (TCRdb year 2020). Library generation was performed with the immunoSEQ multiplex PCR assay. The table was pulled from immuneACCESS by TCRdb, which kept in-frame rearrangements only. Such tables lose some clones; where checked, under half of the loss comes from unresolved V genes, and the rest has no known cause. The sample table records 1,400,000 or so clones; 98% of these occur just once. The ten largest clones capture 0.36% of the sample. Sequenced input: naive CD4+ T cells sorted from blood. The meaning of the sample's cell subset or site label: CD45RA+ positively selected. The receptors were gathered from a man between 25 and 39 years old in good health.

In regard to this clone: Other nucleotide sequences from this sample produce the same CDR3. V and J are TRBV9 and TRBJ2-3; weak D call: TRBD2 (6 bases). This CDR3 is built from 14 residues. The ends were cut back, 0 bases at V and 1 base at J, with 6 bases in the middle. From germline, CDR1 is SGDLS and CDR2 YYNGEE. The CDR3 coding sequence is TGTGCCAGCAGCGTAGCTAGCGGCACAGATACGCAGTATTTT. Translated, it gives CASSVASGTDTQYF.

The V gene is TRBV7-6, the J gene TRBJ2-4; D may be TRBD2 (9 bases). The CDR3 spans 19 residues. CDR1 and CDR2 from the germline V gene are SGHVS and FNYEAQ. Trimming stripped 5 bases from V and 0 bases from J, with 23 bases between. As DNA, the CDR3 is TGTGCCAGCAGCGCCCAGGGGGCTAGCGGGAACATAGCCAAAAACATTCAGTACTTC. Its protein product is CASSAQGASGNIAKNIQYF.

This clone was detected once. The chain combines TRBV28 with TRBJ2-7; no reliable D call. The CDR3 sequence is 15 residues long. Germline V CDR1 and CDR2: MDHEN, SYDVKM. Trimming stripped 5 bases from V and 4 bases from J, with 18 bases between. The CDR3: CASSLFLPPVYEQYF. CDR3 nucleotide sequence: TGTGCCAGCAGTCTTTTCCTCCCGCCGGTATACGAGCAGTACTTC.

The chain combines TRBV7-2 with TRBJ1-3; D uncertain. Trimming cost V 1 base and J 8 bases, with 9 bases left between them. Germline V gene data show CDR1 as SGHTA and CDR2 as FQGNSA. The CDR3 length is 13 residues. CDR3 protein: CASSLGAGDTIYF. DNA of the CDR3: TGTGCCAGCAGCTTAGGCGCTGGGGACACCATATATTTT.

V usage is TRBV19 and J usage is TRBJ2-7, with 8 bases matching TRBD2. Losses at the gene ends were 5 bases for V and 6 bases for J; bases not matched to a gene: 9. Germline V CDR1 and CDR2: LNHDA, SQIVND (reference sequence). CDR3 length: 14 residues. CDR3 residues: CASSQNGRASEQYF. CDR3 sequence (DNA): TGTGCCAGTAGTCAAAACGGGAGGGCCTCCGAGCAGTACTTC.

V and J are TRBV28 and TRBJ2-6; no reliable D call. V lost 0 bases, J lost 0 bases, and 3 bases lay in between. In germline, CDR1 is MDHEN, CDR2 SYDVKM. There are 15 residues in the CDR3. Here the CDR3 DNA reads TGTGCCAGCAGTTTATGGGGCTCTGGGGCCAACGTCCTGACTTTC. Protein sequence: CASSLWGSGANVLTF.